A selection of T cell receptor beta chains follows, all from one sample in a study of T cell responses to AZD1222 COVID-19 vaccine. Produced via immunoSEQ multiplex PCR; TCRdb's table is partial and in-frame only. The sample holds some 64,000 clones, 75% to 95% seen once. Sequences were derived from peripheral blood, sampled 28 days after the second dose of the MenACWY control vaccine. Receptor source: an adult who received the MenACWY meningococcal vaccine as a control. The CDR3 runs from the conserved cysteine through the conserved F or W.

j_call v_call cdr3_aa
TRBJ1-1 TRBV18 CASSPETGWNTEAFF
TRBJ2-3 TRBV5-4 CASSDLSTDTQYF
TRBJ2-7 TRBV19 CASSRTSGGFYEQYF
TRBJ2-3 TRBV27 CASSPRISGATDTQYF
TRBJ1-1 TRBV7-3 CASSKDPGQLNTEAFF
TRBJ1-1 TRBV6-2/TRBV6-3 CASSYTPTGLIEAFF
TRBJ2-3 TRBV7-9 CASRPGGGRSTDTQYF
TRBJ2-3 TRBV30 CAWRGRSTDTQYF
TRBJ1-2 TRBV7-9 CASSSRQNYGYTF
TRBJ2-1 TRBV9 CASSLRGDRQFF
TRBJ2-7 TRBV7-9 CASSYRVEQYF
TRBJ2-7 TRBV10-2 CASRGASEDKEQYF
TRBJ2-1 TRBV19 CASSIATAGRNEQFF
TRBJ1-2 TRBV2 CATRDRVSGYTF
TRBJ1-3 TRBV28 CASSFDTSGNTIYF
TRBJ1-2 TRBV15 CASAVGRANYGYTF
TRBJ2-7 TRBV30 CACWDRGPREQYF
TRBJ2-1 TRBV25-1 CASSQYNEQFF
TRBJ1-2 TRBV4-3 CASSPGHPNSLYGYTF
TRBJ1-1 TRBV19 CASSLRLPMNTEAFF
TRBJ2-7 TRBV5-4 CASSLEGRTGWEQYF
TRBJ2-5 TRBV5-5 CASSLVPVETQYF
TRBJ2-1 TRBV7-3 CASSRTPDSSYNEQFF
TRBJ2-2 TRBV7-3 CASSLGQGTGELFF
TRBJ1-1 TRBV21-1 CASSHIGGRTEAFF
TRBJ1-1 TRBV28 CASSFREEAFF
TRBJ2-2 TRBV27 CASSSKRDRNTGELFF
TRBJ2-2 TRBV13 CASSPRPEGGFGELFF